A selection of T cell receptor beta chains follows, all from one sample in a study of monozygotic twins with cystic fibrosis. The table came from immunoSEQ multiplex PCR; TCRdb's copy has only in-frame clones and leaves some out. The table has 20,000 to 30,000 clones, 95% to 98% seen once. The sequencing sample was made of blood. These receptors were taken from a girl aged 2 to 9 with cystic fibrosis. Both conserved end residues are part of each CDR3. Fields, in order: clone size, D gene, V gene, J gene, CDR3 DNA, CDR3 protein. D genes are given only for firm matches. Clone size is shown for a subset of rows, as once, few, many or a class of expanded clone.

-	-	TRBV27	TRBJ2-1	TGTGCCAGCAGTTTGGGGAGCGCCGGAAATGAGCAGTTCTTC	CASSLGSAGNEQFF
-	TRBD1	TRBV19	TRBJ2-5	TGTGCCAGTAGTTTCGGACAGGGTCAAGAGACCCAGTACTTC	CASSFGQGQETQYF
-	TRBD1	TRBV28	TRBJ2-6	TGTGCCAGTTCAAGGACAGGTAGAGGAGGGGCCAACGTCCTGACTTTC	CASSRTGRGGANVLTF
once	TRBD1	TRBV30	TRBJ1-2	TGTGCCTGGAGTGTATGGGGACAGGGTAGATCTAACTATGGCTACACCTTC	CAWSVWGQGRSNYGYTF
-	-	TRBV9	TRBJ2-3	TGTGCCAGCAGGGAAGGGGGAAGAGATACGCAGTATTTT	CASREGGRDTQYF
-	-	TRBV5-1	TRBJ2-7	TGCGCCAGCAGCTTGGGTCCTATGTTGGGGGAGTCCAGCTTCTACGAGCAGTACTTC	CASSLGPMLGESSFYEQYF
-	-	TRBV30	TRBJ1-4	TGTGCCTGGAGTTCTCCCGGACGCCATGAAAAACTGTTTTTT	CAWSSPGRHEKLFF
-	-	TRBV28	TRBJ1-2	TGTGCCAGCAGTGACCTTTATGGCTACACCTTC	CASSDLYGYTF
-	-	TRBV5-1	TRBJ1-2	TGCGCCAGCAGCCCCGAAGAGGCTTCTAGGGGCTACACCTTC	CASSPEEASRGYTF
-	-	TRBV27	TRBJ2-7	TGTGCCAGCAGTTTATCCAGGGACGGCGAGCAGTACTTC	CASSLSRDGEQYF
-	TRBD2	TRBV13	TRBJ2-7	TGTGCCAGCAGCTTCAACCTCGGGAGGGCGAACTACGAGCAGTACTTC	CASSFNLGRANYEQYF
-	-	TRBV5-1	TRBJ1-2	TGCGCCAGCAGCCACGAAGGCCACTCCTATGGCTACACCTTC	CASSHEGHSYGYTF
-	-	TRBV5-1	TRBJ1-5	TGCGCCAGCAGCCCCATACAGGTGGGTAATCAGCCCCAGCATTTT	CASSPIQVGNQPQHF
-	-	TRBV5-1	TRBJ2-4	TGCGCCAGCAGCTTAAGTGTAACCAAAAACATTCAGTACTTC	CASSLSVTKNIQYF
-	TRBD2	TRBV7-2	TRBJ2-7	TGTGCCAGCAGCCCCTCCCCGGGGACTAGTTACGAGCAGTACTTC	CASSPSPGTSYEQYF
-	TRBD2	TRBV6-1	TRBJ2-1	TGTGCCAGCAGTGTCCCGGGACTAGCGGGCCCCTACAATGAGCAGTTCTTC	CASSVPGLAGPYNEQFF
-	-	TRBV28	TRBJ2-7	TGTGCCAGCAGGGAAACTACAGCTGCCTACGAGCAGTACTTC	CASRETTAAYEQYF
-	TRBD1	TRBV27	TRBJ2-5	TGTGCCAGCAGCCGGACAGGGCAAGAGACCCAGTACTTC	CASSRTGQETQYF
-	-	TRBV6-6	TRBJ2-7	TGTGCCAGCAGCTGGGTGCGAGACGAGCAGTACTTC	CASSWVRDEQYF
-	TRBD2	TRBV6-6	TRBJ2-3	TGTGCCACCCTGACTAGCCGAACAGATACGCAGTATTTT	CATLTSRTDTQYF
-	-	TRBV27	TRBJ2-7	TGTGCCAGCAGGGGGGTAGCGGAGCCAACCTACGAGCAGTACTTC	CASRGVAEPTYEQYF
-	-	TRBV7-2	TRBJ2-7	TGTGCCAGCAGCTCCCTGACAGGCACCTACGAGCAGTACTTC	CASSSLTGTYEQYF
-	-	TRBV6-6	TRBJ2-7	TGTGCCAGCAGCCCATTGCCCTCCAACTACGAGCAGTACTTC	CASSPLPSNYEQYF
-	TRBD1	TRBV27	TRBJ2-3	TGTGCCAGCAGTTTATTGCGTCGGTTTGGACAGGGTTCTACCACAGATACGCAGTATTTT	CASSLLRRFGQGSTTDTQYF
-	-	TRBV2	TRBJ1-4	TGTGCCAGCAGTGACCATACAGGGTCGGGGGAAAAACTGTTTTTT	CASSDHTGSGEKLFF
-	-	TRBV5-1	TRBJ2-3	TGCGCCAGCAGCCAAGCGGTATACACAGATACGCAGTATTTT	CASSQAVYTDTQYF
-	-	TRBV5-8	TRBJ1-3	TGTGCCAGCAGCTCCCGGAGCGAAAACACCATATATTTT	CASSSRSENTIYF
-	TRBD1	TRBV28	TRBJ1-2	TGTGCCAGCAGCACTCCACAGGGGCTTTCTGGCTACACCTTC	CASSTPQGLSGYTF
-	-	TRBV10-2	TRBJ2-7	TGCGCCAGCAGAGCCCCTCGTGACGAGCAGTACTTC	CASRAPRDEQYF
-	TRBD2	TRBV29-1	TRBJ2-5	TGCAGCGTGTGGCCAACTAGCGGCGGAGAGACCCAGTACTTC	CSVWPTSGGETQYF
-	TRBD1	TRBV9	TRBJ2-7	TGTGCCAGCAGCGCGACAGGGAACCACGAGCAGTACTTC	CASSATGNHEQYF
-	TRBD2	TRBV28	TRBJ2-7	TGTGCCAGCAGTCTCCGGACTAGCGGGAGAATCGAGCAGTACTTC	CASSLRTSGRIEQYF
-	TRBD2	TRBV9	TRBJ2-3	TGTGCCAGCAGCCCACTAGCGGGAGGGCCTACAGATACGCAGTATTTT	CASSPLAGGPTDTQYF
-	-	TRBV7-3	TRBJ1-1	TGTGCCAGCAGCTTCCTTGGACAGTCCCAAGCTTTCTTT	CASSFLGQSQAFF
-	-	TRBV5-1	TRBJ2-3	TGCGCCAGCAGCTTGGCCTTAGCGGCCCCCACTAGCACAGATACGCAGTATTTT	CASSLALAAPTSTDTQYF
-	-	TRBV5-1	TRBJ2-1	TGCGCCAGCAGCCCAGGGTCCGGCCTTTACAATGAGCAGTTCTTC	CASSPGSGLYNEQFF
-	-	TRBV18	TRBJ2-1	TGTGCCAGCTCACCACCTCTGAATGAGCAGTTCTTC	CASSPPLNEQFF
-	TRBD2	TRBV10-1	TRBJ2-1	TGCGCCAGCAGTGAGTCGAAGGAGATAAGCGGGAGGAATCCCAATGAGCAGTTCTTC	CASSESKEISGRNPNEQFF
-	TRBD1	TRBV7-8	TRBJ2-6	TGTGCCAGCAGCTTAGTAGGGGGCCTCTCTGGGGCCAACGTCCTGACTTTC	CASSLVGGLSGANVLTF
-	-	TRBV5-4	TRBJ2-2	TGTGCCAGCAGCTTGGGGGACTCCGGGGAGCTGTTTTTT	CASSLGDSGELFF
-	-	TRBV11-3	TRBJ2-1	TGTGCCAGCAGCTTAGATCCGGCCCCAGGAAGCGGCGGGGATGAGCAGTTCTTC	CASSLDPAPGSGGDEQFF
-	-	TRBV6-1	TRBJ1-1	TGTGCCAGCGCGCGGGAGGCGTGGGACACTGAAGCTTTCTTT	CASAREAWDTEAFF
-	-	TRBV5-1	TRBJ1-1	TGCGCCAGCAGCTTTTTGGGGGCAGCGAACACTGAAGCTTTCTTT	CASSFLGAANTEAFF
-	TRBD2	TRBV5-1	TRBJ2-7	TGCGCCAGCAGCTTGTTTTCCGGGAGGGCCGGCTACGAGCAGTACTTC	CASSLFSGRAGYEQYF
-	TRBD2	TRBV4-2	TRBJ2-2	TGTGCCAGCAGCCATGGTTGGCCGGGAGGGAACACCGGGGAGCTGTTTTTT	CASSHGWPGGNTGELFF
-	-	TRBV27	TRBJ2-1	TGTGCCAGCAGTTTATCAGGCAATGAGCAGTTCTTC	CASSLSGNEQFF